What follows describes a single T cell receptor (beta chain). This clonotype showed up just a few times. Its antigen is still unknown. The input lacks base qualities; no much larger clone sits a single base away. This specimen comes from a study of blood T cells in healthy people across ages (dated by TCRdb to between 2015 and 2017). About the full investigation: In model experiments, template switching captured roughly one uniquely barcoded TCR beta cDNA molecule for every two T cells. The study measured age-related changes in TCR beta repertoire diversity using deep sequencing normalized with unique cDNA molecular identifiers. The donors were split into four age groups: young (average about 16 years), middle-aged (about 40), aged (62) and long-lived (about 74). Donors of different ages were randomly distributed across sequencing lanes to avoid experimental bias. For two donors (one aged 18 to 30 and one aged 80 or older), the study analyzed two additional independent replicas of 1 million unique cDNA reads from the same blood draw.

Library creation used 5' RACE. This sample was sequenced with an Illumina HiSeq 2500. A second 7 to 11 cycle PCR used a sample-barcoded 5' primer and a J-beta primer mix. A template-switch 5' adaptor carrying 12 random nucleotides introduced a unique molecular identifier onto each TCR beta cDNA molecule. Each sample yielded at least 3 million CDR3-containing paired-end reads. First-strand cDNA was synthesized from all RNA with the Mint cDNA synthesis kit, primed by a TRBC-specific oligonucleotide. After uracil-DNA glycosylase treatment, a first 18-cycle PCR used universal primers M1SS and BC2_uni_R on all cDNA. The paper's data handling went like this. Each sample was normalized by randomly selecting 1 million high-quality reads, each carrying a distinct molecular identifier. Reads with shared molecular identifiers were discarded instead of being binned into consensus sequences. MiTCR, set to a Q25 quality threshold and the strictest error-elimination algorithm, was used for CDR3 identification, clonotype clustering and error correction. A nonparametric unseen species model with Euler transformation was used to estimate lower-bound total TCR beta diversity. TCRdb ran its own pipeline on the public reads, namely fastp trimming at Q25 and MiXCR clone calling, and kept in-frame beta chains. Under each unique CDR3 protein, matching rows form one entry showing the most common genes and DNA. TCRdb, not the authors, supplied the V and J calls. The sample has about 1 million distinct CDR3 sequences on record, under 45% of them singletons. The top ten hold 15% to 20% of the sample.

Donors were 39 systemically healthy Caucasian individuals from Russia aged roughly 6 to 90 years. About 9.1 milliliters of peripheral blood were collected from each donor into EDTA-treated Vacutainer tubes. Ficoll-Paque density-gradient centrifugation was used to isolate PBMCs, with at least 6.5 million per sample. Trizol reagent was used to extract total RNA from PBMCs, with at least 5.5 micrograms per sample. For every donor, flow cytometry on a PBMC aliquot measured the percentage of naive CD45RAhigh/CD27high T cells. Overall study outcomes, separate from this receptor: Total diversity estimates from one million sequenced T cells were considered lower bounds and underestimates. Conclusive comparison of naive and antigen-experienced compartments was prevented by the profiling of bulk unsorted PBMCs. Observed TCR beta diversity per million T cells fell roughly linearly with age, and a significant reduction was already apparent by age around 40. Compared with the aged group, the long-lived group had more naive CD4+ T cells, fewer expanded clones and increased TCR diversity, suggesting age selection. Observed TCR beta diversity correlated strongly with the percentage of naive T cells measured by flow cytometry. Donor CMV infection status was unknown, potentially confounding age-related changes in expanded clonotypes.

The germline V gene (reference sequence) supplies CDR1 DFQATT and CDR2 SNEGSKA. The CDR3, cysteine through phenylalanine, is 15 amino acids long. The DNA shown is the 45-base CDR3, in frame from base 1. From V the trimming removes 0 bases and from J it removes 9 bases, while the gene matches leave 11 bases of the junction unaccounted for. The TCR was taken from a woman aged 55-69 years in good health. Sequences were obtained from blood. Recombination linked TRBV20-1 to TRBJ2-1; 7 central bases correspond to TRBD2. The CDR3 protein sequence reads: CSARDSAGVVFEQFF. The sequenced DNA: TGCAGTGCTAGAGATAGTGCGGGAGTAGTTTTTGAGCAGTTCTTC.